Shown below are 25 T cell receptor beta chains from a single sample sequenced in a study of T cells in Graves' hyperthyroidism and ophthalmopathy. RNA transcripts provided the source from which TCR beta CDR3 regions were amplified. The HTBI primer set drove a first-round RT-PCR of the TCR CDR3. TCRdb processed the multiplex PCR reads anew with MiXCR; each CDR3 protein has one entry. The sample contains fewer than 850,000 distinct CDR3 sequences, approximately 15% of which appear only once. The sequenced sample consisted of blood. These TCRs come from a man in his fifties with Graves' hyperthyroidism.

A word on this clonotype: A clone one base away is much larger, so this may be a read error. The chain joins TRBV2 to TRBJ2-1; D is unresolved. Germline V gene lookup returns CDR1 SNHLY and CDR2 FYNNEI. The CDR3 has 14 residues. The V end lost 10 bases, the J end lost 0 bases, and 13 bases lay between the germline ends. The chain's CDR3 is CANRDQSSYNEQFF. The CDR3 DNA follows: TGTGCCAACAGAGATCAAAGCTCCTACAATGAGCAGTTCTTC.

In this sample, this clonotype turned up many times. The V and J genes are TRBV18 and TRBJ2-7; tentative D call: TRBD2 (5 bases). The CDR3 consists of 15 residues. V shed 6 bases and J shed 2 bases, with 17 bases lying between them. Germline V gives CDR1 KGHSH, CDR2 LQKENI. In nucleotides, the CDR3 is TGTGCCAGCTCCCCCAAAGAGGGATTGACCTACGAGCAGTACTTC. Its protein product is CASSPKEGLTYEQYF.

In its sample, this clonotype was seen many times. V usage is TRBV18 and J usage is TRBJ2-7; 11 bases match TRBD2. With V trimmed by 5 bases and J by 3 bases, 12 bases remained unmatched. This CDR3 spans 17 amino acids. Looked up from germline, CDR1 is KGHSH and CDR2 is LQKENI. The CDR3 DNA reads as TGTGCCAGCTCATTCCGGGGGTCGGGGACTAGCGGCTACGAGCAGTACTTC. Protein sequence: CASSFRGSGTSGYEQYF. The entire variable domain, with the rest obtained from reference TRBV18 and TRBJ2-7, is as follows: NAGVMQNPRHLVRRRGQEARLRCSPMKGHSHVYWYRQLPEEGLKFMVYLQKENIIDESGMPKERFSAEFPKEGPSILRIQQVVRGDSAAYFCASSFRGSGTSGYEQYFGPGTRLTVT.

As to this clonotype: A read error is possible here, since a much larger clone lies one base away. This chain joins TRBV28 and TRBJ2-2; TRBD2 agrees at 9 bases. After removal of 6 bases from V and 10 bases from J, the junction contained 18 bases not matched to a gene. This CDR3 contains 17 residues. CDR1 and CDR2 (germline): MDHEN, SYDVKM. The CDR3 sequence is CASRPLAREGHDAELFF. CDR3 nucleotide sequence: TGTGCCAGCAGACCCTTAGCGCGGGAGGGCCACGACGCGGAGCTGTTTTTT. Drawing the rest from reference TRBV28 and TRBJ2-2, the complete variable domain is DVKVTQSSRYLVKRTGEKVFLECVQDMDHENMFWYRQDPGLGLRLIYFSYDVKMKEKGDIPEGYSVSREKKERFSLILESASTNQTSMYLCASRPLAREGHDAELFFGEGSRLTVL.

This clonotype was seen ten or more times. The genes are TRBV7-2 and TRBJ2-3; 10 nucleotides align to TRBD2. The CDR3 runs 16 residues. Germline values: CDR1 SGHTA, CDR2 FQGNSA. The junction had 6 bases not matched to a gene; V was cut back by 1 base and J by 5 bases. CDR3 loop: CASSLGPSGRKDTQYF. DNA of the CDR3: TGTGCCAGCAGCTTAGGCCCTAGCGGGAGAAAAGATACGCAGTATTTT.

The rearrangement uses TRBV11-2 and TRBJ1-1; weak D call: TRBD1 (6 bases). CDR1 is SGHAT, CDR2 FQNNGV, per germline. V was trimmed by 5 bases and J by 4 bases, leaving 29 bases between them. The CDR3 sequence is 19 residues long. The CDR3 nucleotides read TGTGCCAGCAGCCACCCCGGAATTTGGGCCCTACGAGGGGGCACTGAAGCTTTCTTT. This translates into CASSHPGIWALRGGTEAFF.

This clonotype showed up many times. The gene calls are TRBV11-2 and TRBJ2-7; unclear D gene. The germline CDR1 and CDR2 sequences are SGHAT and FQNNGV. The CDR3 sequence is 14 residues long. Trimming took 7 bases from V and 0 from J, leaving 13 bases between them. CDR3 region: CASTPGRTSYEQYF. The CDR3 DNA is TGTGCCAGCACCCCCGGCAGGACCTCCTACGAGCAGTACTTC.

This clonotype was detected only a few times. The chain combines TRBV7-9 with TRBJ2-1; 16 nucleotides agree with TRBD2. The CDR3 loop spans 20 amino acids. Germline V lookup: CDR1 SEHNR, CDR2 FQNEAQ (reference sequence). J lost 5 bases, V lost 3 bases, and 13 bases had no gene match. The DNA for the CDR3 is TGTGCCAGCAGCTTTCCGGGACAGGGACTAGCGGGAGGGAAAAACAATGAGCAGTTCTTC. It translates to CASSFPGQGLAGGKNNEQFF.

This clonotype showed up just a few times. J is TRBJ2-1 and V is TRBV27; 11 nucleotides align to TRBD2. With V trimmed by 4 bases and J by 6 bases, 5 bases remained unmatched. Germline-derived CDR1 and CDR2 are MNHEY and SMNVEV (reference sequence). The CDR3 totals 15 residues. The CDR3 reads CASSWLAGGGNEQFF. In DNA form, the CDR3 reads TGTGCCAGCAGTTGGTTAGCGGGAGGGGGCAATGAGCAGTTCTTC.

V and J are TRBV4-1 and TRBJ2-7, with 9 bases that match TRBD2. V shed 3 bases, J shed 4 bases, and the junction held 10 bases outside the gene matches. The CDR3 is 16 residues long. CDR1 is MGHRA, CDR2 YSYEKL, per germline. CDR3 DNA: TGCGCCAGCAGCCAGCCGACCGGCGGGAGGGGATACGAGCAGTACTTC. It is translated as CASSQPTGGRGYEQYF.

This clonotype was picked up a small number of times. This sequence may be a read error, since a much larger clone differs from it by one base. The rearrangement joins TRBV14 to TRBJ2-7; D may be TRBD2 (5 bases). The CDR3 extends over 13 amino acids. Germline V lookup: CDR1 SGHDN, CDR2 FVKESK. The CDR3 nucleotides are TGTGCCGGCAGCCAAGTTGAGGGTCTCGAGCAGTACTTC. Its protein product is CAGSQVEGLEQYF.

Concerning this clonotype: A much larger clone lies a single base off, so this may be a read error. The chain links TRBV28 to TRBJ2-2, with D possibly matching TRBD2 (6 bases). V dropped 8 bases and J dropped 3 bases, with 19 bases sitting between them. Germline CDR1 MDHEN, CDR2 SYDVKM. The CDR3 runs 16 residues. The CDR3 is CASGSSMGGHTGELFF. The CDR3 bases are TGTGCCAGCGGCTCCTCGATGGGAGGTCACACCGGGGAGCTGTTTTTT.

The chain employs TRBV6-1 and TRBJ2-1, with 8 bases aligning to TRBD1. Germline V lookup: CDR1 MNHNS, CDR2 SASEGT. Losses at the gene ends were 4 bases for V and 5 bases for J; bases not matched to a gene: 10. The CDR3 covers 16 residues. This CDR3 reads CASSGLDRVEDNEQFF. Here the CDR3 DNA reads TGTGCCAGCAGTGGACTGGACAGGGTGGAAGACAATGAGCAGTTCTTC.

The chain is built from TRBV9 and TRBJ2-7; maybe TRBD2 (5 bases). Looked up from germline, CDR1 is SGDLS and CDR2 is YYNGEE. V shed 1 base and J shed 0 bases, with 11 bases lying between them. The CDR3 is 15 amino acids. In DNA form, the CDR3 reads TGTGCCAGCAGCGTATCGGCGGGCAGCTCCTACGAGCAGTACTTC. Residues: CASSVSAGSSYEQYF.

This clonotype was counted many times. The chain recombines TRBV10-3 with TRBJ2-7; 7 bases agree with TRBD1. The germline V gene encodes CDR1 ENHRY and CDR2 SYGVKD. CDR3 length: 15 residues. The V segment lost 11 bases and the J segment 0 bases; nucleotides outside the gene matches: 13. The CDR3 sequence is CAVSSKTGDSYEQYF. The CDR3 bases are TGTGCCGTATCCAGCAAAACAGGGGACTCCTACGAGCAGTACTTC.

This clonotype was detected many times. The chain uses TRBV27 and TRBJ1-5, with 11 bases matching TRBD1. V gave up 4 bases and J gave up 6 bases; unmatched junction bases: 2. The CDR3 covers 14 residues. In germline, CDR1 is MNHEY, CDR2 SMNVEV (reference sequence). CDR3 sequence reads: CASSSGTGGQPQHF. DNA for the CDR3: TGTGCCAGCAGTTCGGGGACAGGGGGTCAGCCCCAGCATTTT.

This clonotype has at least ten counts. This sequence joins TRBV18 and TRBJ2-1; D remains ambiguous. The CDR3 spans 11 residues. Germline V lookup: CDR1 KGHSH, CDR2 LQKENI. Trimming took off 3 bases at V and 9 bases at J, with 6 bases between the two ends. The CDR3 DNA sequence: TGTGCCAGCTCACCTGATTTTGAGCAGTTCTTC. Translated: CASSPDFEQFF.

This clonotype has a count of ten or more. The rearrangement joins TRBV18 to TRBJ1-1; unclear D gene. CDR1 is KGHSH, CDR2 LQKENI, per germline. The CDR3 runs 12 residues. V lost 1 base and J lost 8, with 8 bases in between. This CDR3 is CASSPQRREAFF. The CDR3 DNA is TGTGCCAGCTCACCACAAAGGAGAGAAGCTTTCTTT.

Only a few counts were recorded for this clonotype. The rearrangement uses TRBV10-3 and TRBJ2-1, with D unresolved. Germline CDR1 reads ENHRY; CDR2 reads SYGVKD. The CDR3 length is 12 residues. V was trimmed by 4 bases and J by 2 bases, leaving 3 bases between them. The CDR3 coding sequence is TGTGCCATCAGTGTAACCTACAATGAGCAGTTCTTC. Residues: CAISVTYNEQFF.

This clonotype occurred many times. The chain carries TRBV7-3 and TRBJ2-3, with D perhaps TRBD2 (6 bases). V was shortened by 6 bases and J by 1 base, with 8 bases between the two germline ends. Per germline, CDR1 SGHTA and CDR2 FQGTGA. The CDR3 sequence is 13 residues long. For the CDR3, the DNA is TGTGCCAGCAGTCCTAGCGGCACAGATACGCAGTATTTT. It codes for CASSPSGTDTQYF.

In its sample, this clonotype was seen many times. V usage is TRBV6-1 and J usage is TRBJ1-4; D is ambiguous. This CDR3 is 13 amino acids long. The germline V gene has CDR1 MNHNS and CDR2 SASEGT. The V end was cut by 5 bases, the J end by 4 bases, with 8 bases between. The CDR3 loop reads CASSWWINEKLFF. CDR3 DNA sequence: TGTGCCAGCAGTTGGTGGATTAATGAAAAACTGTTTTTT.

V gene TRBV18 combines with J gene TRBJ2-1, with D maybe TRBD2 (5 bases). The CDR3 extends over 14 amino acids. V gave up 0 bases and J gave up 9 bases, with 12 bases separating them. Germline CDR1 KGHSH, CDR2 LQKENI. The chain's CDR3 is CASSPPSGRSEQFF. The CDR3 DNA follows: TGTGCCAGCTCACCACCGAGCGGACGATCTGAGCAGTTCTTC.

This clonotype was counted many times. V and J are TRBV19 and TRBJ2-7; TRBD2 is a possible D gene (6 bases). The CDR3 loop spans 15 amino acids. The germline CDR1 and CDR2 sequences are LNHDA and SQIVND (reference sequence). V lost 5 bases to trimming and J lost 3 bases, with 17 bases between them. DNA of the CDR3: TGTGCCAGTAGTGACGACTTAGCGGCGAACTACGAGCAGTACTTC. This codes for CASSDDLAANYEQYF.

This clonotype was seen at least ten times. This chain uses TRBV6-5 with TRBJ1-1; TRBD1 aligns across 11 bases. Trimming cost V 1 base and J 1 base; bases outside gene matches: 11. Germline CDR1 reads MNHEY; CDR2 reads SVGAGI. This CDR3 comprises 19 residues. In DNA form, the CDR3 reads TGTGCCAGCAGTTACTTCTCCGGGACAGGGGGACTTGAGAACACTGAAGCTTTCTTT. It specifies CASSYFSGTGGLENTEAFF.

In this sample, this clonotype turned up many times. The chain employs TRBV6-1 and TRBJ2-1; D is uncertain. The CDR3 sequence is 13 residues long. Germline CDR1 MNHNS, CDR2 SASEGT. Trimming stripped 5 bases from V and 7 bases from J, with 12 bases between. The DNA for the CDR3 is TGTGCCAGCAGTTATAAACCTGCAAATGAGCAGTTCTTC. Encoded protein: CASSYKPANEQFF.